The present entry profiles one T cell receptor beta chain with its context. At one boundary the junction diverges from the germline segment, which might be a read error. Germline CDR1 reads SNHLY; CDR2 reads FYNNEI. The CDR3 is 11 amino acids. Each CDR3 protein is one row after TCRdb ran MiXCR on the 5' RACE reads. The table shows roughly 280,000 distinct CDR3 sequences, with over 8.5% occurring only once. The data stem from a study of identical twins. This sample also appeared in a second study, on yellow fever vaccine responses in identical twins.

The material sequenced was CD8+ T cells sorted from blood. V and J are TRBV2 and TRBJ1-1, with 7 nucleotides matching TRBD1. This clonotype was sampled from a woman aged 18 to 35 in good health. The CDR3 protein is CPSSTDRAAFF. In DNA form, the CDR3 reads TGTCCCAGCAGCACTGACAGGGCGGCTTTCTTT.